The T cell receptor (beta chain) described here comes from a study of shared clonotypes between healthy human individuals. Study conclusions and caveats: It was only blood that was sampled, and tissue repertoires likely differ.

Of note for this clone: What it recognizes is unknown.

CD8 cells classed as naive were CD45RO-negative and positively selected for CCR7, excluding terminally differentiated effector memory CD45RA+ cells. Among the donors, all were Caucasian adults who lived in Nashville, Tennessee. Once extracted for a subset, genomic DNA was divided evenly among several immunoSEQ plates. Clones were sequenced by immunoSEQ multiplex PCR, and TCRdb holds only the in-frame ones, with some missing. The sample records about 580,000 clones, 95% to 98% being singletons. Input material: naive CD8+ T cells sorted from blood. The clonotype originates from a man aged 25-40 years in good health.

CDR3 nucleotides: TGCAGCGTTTTCGGTTGGACTAGCGGAGACGTATACAATGAGCAGTTCTTC. Translated, it gives CSVFGWTSGDVYNEQFF. The J gene is TRBJ2-1, the V gene TRBV29-1; 10 nucleotides agree with TRBD2. Trimming at V came to 5 bases and at J to 4 bases, leaving 14 bases not matched to a gene. Germline V gene data show CDR1 as SQVTM and CDR2 as ANQGSEA. This CDR3 region has 17 residues.